The 13 T cell receptor beta chains presented below share a single source sample, sequenced in a study of T cell responses to AZD1222 COVID-19 vaccine. Data came from immunoSEQ multiplex PCR; TCRdb stores just in-frame clones and leaves some out. The table records about 120,000 clones, around 92% of them present only once. Sequenced here: peripheral blood, sampled 28 days after the second AZD1222 dose. The receptor source for this set is an adult who received the AZD1222 COVID-19 vaccine.

The V gene is TRBV3-1 (or the pseudogene TRBV3-2), the J gene TRBJ2-4; 16 bases match TRBD2. The length of the CDR3 is 14 residues. Germline loops: CDR1 LGHDT, CDR2 YNNKEL (reference sequence). The V gene end was trimmed by 4 bases and the J gene end by 13 bases; junction bases not matched to a gene: 4. The CDR3 coding sequence is TGTGCCAGCAGCCCAGGGACTAGCGGGAGGGCACAGTACTTC. Its protein product is CASSPGTSGRAQYF.

The genes are TRBV15 and TRBJ2-5; no definite D call. Germline assignment: CDR1 LNHNV and CDR2 YYDKDF (reference sequence). The CDR3 has 12 residues. Trimming left V 0 bases short and J 5 bases short, with 4 bases between. The DNA for the CDR3 is TGTGCCACCAGCAGAGATTCGGAGACCCAGTACTTC. This encodes CATSRDSETQYF.

V gene TRBV27 combines with J gene TRBJ1-1, with TRBD1 matching over 10 bases. Unmatched junction bases numbered 9, after V lost 5 bases and J lost 0 bases. CDR3 length: 17 amino acids. Germline V lookup: CDR1 MNHEY, CDR2 SMNVEV (reference sequence). In nucleotides, the CDR3 is TGTGCCAGCAGTACCGCCGGGACAGGGGCAATGAACACTGAAGCTTTCTTT. Its protein is CASSTAGTGAMNTEAFF.

The J gene is TRBJ2-2, the V gene TRBV11-2; 8 nucleotides line up with TRBD2. The CDR3 sequence is 16 residues long. V lost 4 bases and J lost 5; bases outside the gene matches: 9. From germline, CDR1 is SGHAT and CDR2 FQNNGV. CDR3 nucleotide sequence: TGTGCCAGCAGCTCAGTCGGGAGGGCAACTACCGGGGAGCTGTTTTTT. Its protein product is CASSSVGRATTGELFF. The whole variable domain, remainder taken from reference TRBV11-2 and TRBJ2-2, is EAGVAQSPRYKIIEKRQSVAFWCNPISGHATLYWYQQILGQGPKLLIQFQNNGVVDDSQLPKDRFSAERLKGVDSTLKIQPAKLEDSAVYLCASSSVGRATTGELFFGEGSRLTVL.

The chain links TRBV7-9 to TRBJ2-4, with D possibly being TRBD1 (6 bases). The ends were cut back, 5 bases at V and 6 bases at J, with 17 bases in the middle. The germline V gene encodes CDR1 SEHNR and CDR2 FQNEAQ (reference sequence). CDR3 length: 15 residues. CDR3 nucleotides: TGTGCCAGCAGCCCCGGTTGGGGGCGCACAAACATTCAGTACTTC. Protein: CASSPGWGRTNIQYF.

This clone came up a few times. The chain couples TRBV18 to TRBJ2-2; possible D gene TRBD2, 6 bases. The CDR3 covers 15 residues. V was cut by 4 bases and J by 4 bases, with 13 bases left in between. Germline values: CDR1 KGHSH, CDR2 LQKENI. The CDR3 region is CASSRLRAGTGELFF. The CDR3 DNA follows: TGTGCCAGCTCACGCCTGAGAGCGGGCACCGGGGAGCTGTTTTTT.

The rearrangement joins TRBV29-1 to TRBJ1-1; TRBD1 might be the D (6 bases). The CDR3 consists of 13 residues. V shed 4 bases and J shed 4 bases, with 13 bases lying between them. Germline-derived CDR1 and CDR2 are SQVTM and ANQGSEA. The CDR3 region has the DNA TGCAGCGTTGGTCAGGGGTTTTCCACTGAAGCTTTCTTT. Amino acid sequence: CSVGQGFSTEAFF.

CDR3 residues: CASSLDREDHTDTQYF. The CDR3 DNA follows: TGTGCCAGCAGCTTGGACAGGGAGGACCACACAGATACGCAGTATTTT. V and J are TRBV5-6 and TRBJ2-3; perhaps D is TRBD1 or TRBD2 (6 bases each). V lost 0 bases to trimming and J lost 2 bases, with 13 bases between them. Germline V gives CDR1 SGHDT, CDR2 YYEEEE. This CDR3 region has 16 residues.

The rearrangement uses TRBV5-4 and TRBJ2-2; D might be TRBD1 (6 bases). V gave up 6 bases and J gave up 6 bases, with 15 bases separating them. Germline values: CDR1 SGHNT, CDR2 YYREEE (reference sequence). This CDR3 contains 14 residues. Here the CDR3 reads CASMEQGIPGELFF. In DNA, the CDR3 is TGTGCCAGCATGGAACAGGGTATCCCCGGGGAGCTGTTTTTT.

This clone was detected only a few times. V and J are TRBV5-1 and TRBJ2-7; D might be TRBD1 (6 bases). The CDR3 has 15 residues. The V and J ends lost 4 bases and 3 bases respectively, with 17 bases between them. Germline CDR1 reads SGHRS; CDR2 reads YFSETQ. The chain's CDR3 is CASSAPGHIDYEQYF. For the CDR3, the DNA is TGCGCCAGCAGCGCACCGGGACACATTGACTACGAGCAGTACTTC.

This chain joins TRBV3-1 (or the pseudogene TRBV3-2) and TRBJ1-2, with 7 positions matching TRBD1. Germline trimming cut 1 base from V and 8 bases from J; bases unmatched to any gene: 10. Germline assignment: CDR1 LGHDT and CDR2 YNNKEL (reference sequence). This CDR3 contains 15 residues. CDR3 DNA sequence: TGTGCCAGCAGCCAAGGGGCGCGACAGGGTTTCGGCTACACCTTC. Protein: CASSQGARQGFGYTF.

CDR3 bases: TGTGCCAGCATGAGGACATTCCAAGAGACCCAGTACTTC. This sequence encodes CASMRTFQETQYF. The J gene is TRBJ2-5, the V gene TRBV28, with D possibly matching TRBD1 (5 bases). CDR3 length: 13 amino acids. Germline V gene data show CDR1 as MDHEN and CDR2 as SYDVKM. V shed 7 bases and J shed 1 base, with 10 bases lying between them.

The J gene is TRBJ2-1, the V gene TRBV11-2, with TRBD2 identical over 9 bases. Germline lookup yields CDR1 SGHAT and CDR2 FQNNGV. CDR3 size: 15 residues. V trimming: 1 base; J trimming: 6 bases; junction bases outside the gene matches: 4. The CDR3 region has the DNA TGTGCCAGCAGCTTAGTTAGCGGGAGACTCAATGAGCAGTTCTTC. This translates into CASSLVSGRLNEQFF.